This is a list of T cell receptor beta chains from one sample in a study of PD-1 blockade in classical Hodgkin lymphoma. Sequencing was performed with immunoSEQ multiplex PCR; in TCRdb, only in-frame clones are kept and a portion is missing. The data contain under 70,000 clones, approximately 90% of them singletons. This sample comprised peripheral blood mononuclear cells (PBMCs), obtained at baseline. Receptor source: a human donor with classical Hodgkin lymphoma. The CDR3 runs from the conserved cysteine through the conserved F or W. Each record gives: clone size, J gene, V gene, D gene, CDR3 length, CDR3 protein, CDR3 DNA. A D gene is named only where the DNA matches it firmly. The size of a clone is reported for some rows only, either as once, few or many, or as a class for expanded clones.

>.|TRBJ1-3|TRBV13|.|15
CASREYGTSANTIYF
TGTGCCAGCAGGGAATATGGGACTTCGGCAAACACCATATATTTT
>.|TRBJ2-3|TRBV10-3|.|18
CAISVKIPNRPGADTQYF
TGTGCCATCAGTGTCAAAATCCCGAATCGCCCCGGGGCAGATACGCAGTATTTT
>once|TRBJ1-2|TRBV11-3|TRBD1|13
CASSFGQGGGYTF
TGTGCCAGCAGCTTCGGACAGGGCGGAGGCTACACCTTC
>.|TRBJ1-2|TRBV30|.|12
CAWSFVDYGYTF
TGTGCCTGGAGTTTTGTTGACTATGGCTACACCTTC
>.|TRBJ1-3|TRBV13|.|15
CASSFFTLSGNTIYF
TGTGCCAGCAGCTTCTTTACACTCTCTGGAAACACCATATATTTT
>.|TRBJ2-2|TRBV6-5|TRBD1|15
CASSYTGAGTGELFF
TGTGCCAGCAGTTACACAGGGGCGGGCACCGGGGAGCTGTTTTTT
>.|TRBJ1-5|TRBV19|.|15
CASSIATGGLQPQHF
TGTGCCAGTAGTATAGCTACGGGGGGCCTTCAGCCCCAGCATTTT
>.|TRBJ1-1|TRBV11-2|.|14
CASISTGGRTEAFF
TGTGCCAGCATCTCGACAGGCGGTCGGACTGAAGCTTTCTTT
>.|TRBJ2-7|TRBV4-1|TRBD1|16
CASSQERDRVSYEQYF
TGCGCCAGCAGCCAAGAACGGGACAGAGTATCCTACGAGCAGTACTTC
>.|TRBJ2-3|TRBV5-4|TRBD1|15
CASQVGDRVADTQYF
TGTGCCAGCCAGGTGGGGGACAGGGTAGCAGATACGCAGTATTTT
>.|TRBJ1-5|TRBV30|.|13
CASSRNDNQPQHF
TGTGCCTCCAGCAGGAACGACAATCAGCCCCAGCATTTT
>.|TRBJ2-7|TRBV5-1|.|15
CASSLLGRAAYEQYF
TGCGCCAGCAGCTTGTTGGGCAGGGCCGCCTACGAGCAGTACTTC
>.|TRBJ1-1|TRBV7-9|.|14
CASSLRAMNTEAFF
TGTGCCAGCAGCTTAAGGGCAATGAACACTGAAGCTTTCTTT
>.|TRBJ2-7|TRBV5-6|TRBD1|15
CASSVGGQGVDEQYF
TGTGCCAGCAGCGTGGGGGGACAGGGGGTCGACGAGCAGTACTTC
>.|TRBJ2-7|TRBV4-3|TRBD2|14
CASSAGTSSYEQYF
TGCGCCAGCAGTGCGGGGACTAGTTCCTACGAGCAGTACTTC
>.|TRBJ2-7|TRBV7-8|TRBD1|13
CASSGGTGEEQYF
TGTGCCAGCAGCGGGGGGACAGGCGAGGAGCAGTACTTC
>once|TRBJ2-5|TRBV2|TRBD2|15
CASKLAGGTQETQYF
TGTGCCAGCAAGCTAGCGGGGGGGACCCAAGAGACCCAGTACTTC
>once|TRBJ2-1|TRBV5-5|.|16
CASSLAWGHGLNEQFF
TGTGCCAGCAGCTTGGCCTGGGGGCACGGGTTAAATGAGCAGTTCTTC
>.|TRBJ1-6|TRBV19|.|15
CASREGPGANSPLHF
TGTGCCAGTAGAGAAGGTCCGGGGGCGAATTCACCCCTCCACTTT
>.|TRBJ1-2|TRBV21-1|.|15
CASSKTASGGNGYTF
TGTGCCAGCAGCAAAACTGCTTCAGGGGGAAATGGCTACACCTTC
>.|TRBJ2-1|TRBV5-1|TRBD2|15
CASSLAGGGYNEQFF
TGCGCCAGCAGCTTAGCGGGGGGAGGGTACAATGAGCAGTTCTTC
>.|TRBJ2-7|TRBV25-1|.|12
CASSFTPYEQYF
TGTGCCAGCAGTTTCACCCCCTACGAGCAGTACTTC
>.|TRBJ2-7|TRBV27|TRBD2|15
CASSLSASGLYEQYF
TGTGCCAGCAGTTTATCGGCTAGCGGGCTCTACGAGCAGTACTTC
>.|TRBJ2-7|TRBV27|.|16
CASSLELGTDFYEQYF
TGTGCCAGCAGTTTAGAGCTCGGGACTGACTTCTACGAGCAGTACTTC
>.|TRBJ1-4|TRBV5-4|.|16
CASSFDPWTSNEKLFF
TGTGCCAGCAGCTTCGATCCCTGGACGAGCAATGAAAAACTGTTTTTT
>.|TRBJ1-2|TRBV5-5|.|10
CASEGVGYTF
TGTGCCAGCGAGGGCGTTGGCTACACCTTC
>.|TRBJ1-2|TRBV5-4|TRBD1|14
CASSPGDRNYGYTF
TGTGCCAGCAGCCCAGGGGACAGAAACTATGGCTACACCTTC
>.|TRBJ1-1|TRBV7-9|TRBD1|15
CASSLAPGQLPEAFF
TGTGCCAGCAGCTTAGCGCCGGGACAGTTACCTGAAGCTTTCTTT
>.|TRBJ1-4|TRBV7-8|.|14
CASSRWRGDEKLFF
TGTGCCAGCAGCCGATGGCGAGGGGATGAAAAACTGTTTTTT
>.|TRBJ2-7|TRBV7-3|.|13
CASSQRLEGEQYF
TGTGCCAGCAGCCAACGGCTGGAGGGGGAGCAGTACTTC
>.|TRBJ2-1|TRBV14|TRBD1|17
CASSSRYGDRVFNEQFF
TGTGCCAGCAGCTCCCGATATGGGGACAGGGTTTTCAATGAGCAGTTCTTC
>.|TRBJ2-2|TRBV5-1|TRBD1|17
CASKPRVTTGQIGELFF
TGCGCCAGCAAACCCCGCGTTACGACAGGGCAGATCGGGGAGCTGTTTTTT
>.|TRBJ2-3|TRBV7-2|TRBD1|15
CASSRTGVDTDTQYF
TGTGCCAGCAGCAGGACAGGGGTGGACACAGATACGCAGTATTTT
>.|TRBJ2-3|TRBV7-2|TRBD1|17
CASSLRDRGRVADTQYF
TGTGCCAGCAGCCTCCGGGACAGGGGGCGGGTTGCTGATACGCAGTATTTT
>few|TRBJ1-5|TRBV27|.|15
CASSFQGQSNQPQHF
TGTGCCAGCAGTTTTCAGGGTCAAAGCAATCAGCCCCAGCATTTT
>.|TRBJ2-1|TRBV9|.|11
CASQGYNEQFF
TGTGCCAGCCAGGGATACAATGAGCAGTTCTTC
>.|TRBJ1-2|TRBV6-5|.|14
CASSNHGNRYGYTF
TGTGCCAGCAGTAACCATGGAAACCGCTATGGCTACACCTTC
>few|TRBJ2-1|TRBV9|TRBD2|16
CASSAFSGVITNEQFF
TGTGCCAGCAGCGCTTTTAGCGGGGTCATAACCAATGAGCAGTTCTTC
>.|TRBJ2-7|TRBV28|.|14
CASSPLQGGYEQYF
TGTGCCAGCAGTCCCCTGCAAGGGGGCTACGAGCAGTACTTC
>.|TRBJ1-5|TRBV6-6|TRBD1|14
CASSYPDRIGPQHF
TGTGCCAGCAGTTACCCGGACAGGATAGGTCCCCAGCATTTT
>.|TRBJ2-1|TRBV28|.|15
CASARSLPVRVEQFF
TGTGCCAGCGCTCGGTCTCTCCCGGTTAGGGTCGAGCAGTTCTTC
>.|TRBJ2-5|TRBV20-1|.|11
CSARGGETQYF
TGCAGTGCTAGGGGAGGAGAGACCCAGTACTTC
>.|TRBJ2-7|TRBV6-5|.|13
CASSDSLTYEQYF
TGTGCCAGCAGTGACAGTTTAACCTACGAGCAGTACTTC
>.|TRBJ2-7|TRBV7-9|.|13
CATIQGDGYEQYF
TGTGCCACGATCCAAGGGGACGGATACGAGCAGTACTTC
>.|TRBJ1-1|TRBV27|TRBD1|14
CASSEQGKNTEAFF
TGTGCCAGCAGTGAACAGGGGAAGAACACTGAAGCTTTCTTT
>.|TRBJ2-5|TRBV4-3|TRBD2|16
CASSLGLAGITETQYF
TGCGCCAGCAGTCTCGGACTAGCGGGGATTACAGAGACCCAGTACTTC
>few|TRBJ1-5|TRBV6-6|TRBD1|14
CASSYGQGSQPQHF
TGTGCCAGCAGTTACGGACAGGGCTCTCAGCCCCAGCATTTT
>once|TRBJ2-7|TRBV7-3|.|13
CASSPTGPHEQYF
TGTGCCAGCAGCCCAACAGGGCCCCACGAGCAGTACTTC
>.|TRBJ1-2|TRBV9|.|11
CASSVGYGYTF
TGTGCCAGCAGCGTAGGCTATGGCTACACCTTC
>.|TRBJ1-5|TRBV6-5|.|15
CASSLTGDDNQPQHF
TGTGCCAGCAGTTTAACGGGGGACGACAATCAGCCCCAGCATTTT
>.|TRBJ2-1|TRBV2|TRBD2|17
CASSENQGAGGNNEQFF
TGTGCCAGCAGTGAAAATCAAGGAGCGGGGGGTAACAATGAGCAGTTCTTC
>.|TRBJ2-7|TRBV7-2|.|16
CASSLLGGRGSYEQYF
TGTGCCAGCAGCTTACTGGGCGGGCGGGGTTCCTACGAGCAGTACTTC
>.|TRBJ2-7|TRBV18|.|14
CASSPSYRTYEQYF
TGTGCCAGCTCTCCCAGCTACCGGACCTACGAGCAGTACTTC
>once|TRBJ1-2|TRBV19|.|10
CASRSGGYTF
TGTGCCAGTAGATCAGGTGGCTACACCTTC
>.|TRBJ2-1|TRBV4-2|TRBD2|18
CASSQATTSGGLYNEQFF
TGTGCCAGCAGCCAAGCTACGACTAGCGGGGGGCTCTACAATGAGCAGTTCTTC
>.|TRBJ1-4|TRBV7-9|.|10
CASAGEKLFF
TGTGCCAGCGCGGGGGAAAAACTGTTTTTT
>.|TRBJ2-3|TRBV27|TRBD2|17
CASRQPTSGGYTDTQYF
TGTGCCAGCAGACAGCCCACTAGCGGGGGTTACACAGATACGCAGTATTTT
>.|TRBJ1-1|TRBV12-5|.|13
CASGSTGATEAFF
TGTGCTAGTGGTTCCACGGGGGCCACTGAAGCTTTCTTT
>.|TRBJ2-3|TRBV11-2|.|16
CASSLARQRNTDTQYF
TGTGCCAGCAGCTTAGCTCGGCAGAGAAACACAGATACGCAGTATTTT